This T cell receptor beta chain was sequenced during a study of blood T cells in healthy people across ages. With 1 base removed from V and 8 bases from J, the gap between germline ends came to 5 bases. The germline gives CDR1 SGHAT, CDR2 FQNNGV. This CDR3 is 11 amino acids long. Next came a second PCR, run for about 7 to 12 cycles, which used a sample-barcoded 5' primer along with a J-beta primer mix. TCRdb called the 5' RACE reads again in MiXCR, with one record for every CDR3 protein. In the table there are 650,000 to 1,000,000 distinct CDR3 sequences, more than 35% of which are singletons. Input material: blood. This TCR derives from a man aged 80 or over in good health. J is TRBJ1-1 and V is TRBV11-2; D remains ambiguous. This CDR3 is CASSLVKEAFF. CDR3 coding DNA: TGTGCCAGCAGCTTAGTTAAAGAAGCTTTCTTT.